Below, 25 T cell receptor beta chains from the same sample are listed, as sequenced in a study of cytomegalovirus exposure and HLA in healthy donors. The PCR ran on 60 Vbeta and 13 Jbeta primers. Method: immunoSEQ multiplex PCR; TCRdb's copy keeps in-frame clones and lacks some. The sample records roughly 140,000 clones, around 83% being singletons. The sample taken for sequencing was PBMCs. All receptors derive from a woman aged 18 to 35 in good health and CMV-seronegative.

The rearrangement uses TRBV28 and TRBJ2-5; a possible D gene is TRBD2 (5 bases). The J call may be mistaken, given a closer DNA end match to TRBJ2-7. CDR1 is MDHEN and CDR2 is SYDVKM in the germline V gene. This CDR3 has 14 residues. The CDR3 nucleotides are TGTGCCAGCGCTCCCGGGATATTGAGCTACGAGCAGTACTTC. This sequence encodes CASAPGILSYEQYF.

V usage is TRBV5-5 and J usage is TRBJ1-1; D may be TRBD1 (5 bases). V was trimmed by 2 bases and J by 3 bases, leaving 14 bases between them. CDR1 is SGHKS, CDR2 YYEKEE, per germline (reference sequence). The CDR3 spans 15 residues. The CDR3 here is CASSFRGGWDTEAFF. The CDR3 DNA sequence: TGTGCCAGCAGCTTCCGCGGGGGTTGGGACACTGAAGCTTTCTTT.

This clone has more than one count but fewer than ten. This rearrangement joins TRBV4-3 to TRBJ1-1; D unresolved. CDR3 size: 14 residues. The germline V gene encodes CDR1 LGHNA and CDR2 YSLEER. The ends were cut back, 5 bases at V and 5 bases at J, with 15 bases in the middle. This chain's CDR3 is CASSVRPGWTEAFF. The CDR3 DNA sequence: TGCGCCAGCAGCGTCAGGCCAGGTTGGACTGAAGCTTTCTTT.

The genes are TRBV5-1 and TRBJ2-5, with D possibly matching TRBD2 (6 bases). CDR3 length: 15 residues. Per the germline V gene, CDR1 is SGHRS and CDR2 is YFSETQ. V lost 1 base to trimming and J lost 2 bases, with 12 bases between them. The CDR3 DNA reads TGCGCCAGCAGCTTGTCGCGGGGAACACAAGAGACCCAGTACTTC. As protein: CASSLSRGTQETQYF.

The chain combines TRBV12-5 with TRBJ2-1; 10 nucleotides line up with TRBD1. J gave up 8 bases and V 5 bases, and 12 bases lay outside the gene matches. CDR3 size: 16 residues. Germline CDR1 reads LGHNT; CDR2 reads FRNRAP. CDR3 coding DNA: TGTGCTAGTGGTAGCCCGACAGGGGGCTTCGAGTATGAGCAGTTCTTC. This gives the protein CASGSPTGGFEYEQFF.

CDR3 region: CAWSPDIMTEAFF. The CDR3, as DNA: TGTGCCTGGAGCCCGGACATAATGACTGAAGCTTTCTTT. The chain uses TRBV30 and TRBJ1-1, with D possibly TRBD1 on 5 matching bases. The V gene's germline CDR1 is GTSNPN and CDR2 SVGIG (reference sequence). With 3 bases removed from V and 5 bases from J, the gap between germline ends came to 13 bases. The CDR3 loop spans 13 amino acids. Complete variable domain (other parts from reference TRBV30 and TRBJ1-1): SQTIHQWPATLVQPVGSPLSLECTVEGTSNPNLYWYRQAAGRGLQLLFYSVGIGQISSEVPQNLSASRPQDRQFILSSKKLLLSDSGFYLCAWSPDIMTEAFFGQGTRLTVV.

The J gene is TRBJ1-6, the V gene TRBV5-1; 7 nucleotides align to TRBD1. The germline gives CDR1 SGHRS, CDR2 YFSETQ. The CDR3 consists of 16 residues. Trimming cost V 4 bases and J 7 bases; bases outside gene matches: 11. The CDR3 region is CASSPRTGGSNSPLHF. The CDR3 DNA reads TGCGCCAGCAGCCCCAGGACAGGTGGCTCCAATTCACCCCTCCACTTT.

This chain connects TRBV7-9 to TRBJ2-5; D possibly corresponds to TRBD1 (6 bases). Deletions cut 3 bases from V and 5 bases from J, with 10 bases between. The germline V gene has CDR1 SEHNR and CDR2 FQNEAQ (reference sequence). The CDR3 is 13 amino acids. CDR3 bases: TGTGCCAGCAGCTTGCAGGGGTTGGAGACCCAGTACTTC. Protein: CASSLQGLETQYF.

The CDR3 loop reads CASSLPLEFAYNSPLHF. The CDR3 DNA reads as TGTGCCAGCAGCCTTCCCTTAGAGTTCGCTTATAATTCACCCCTCCACTTT. The J gene is TRBJ1-6, the V gene TRBV7-8; no definite D call. The CDR3 covers 17 residues. Germline V gene data show CDR1 as SGHVS and CDR2 as FQNEAQ. Trimming removed 5 bases at V and 4 bases at J, with 18 bases between.

The chain recombines TRBV29-1 with TRBJ2-4; 8 bases agree with TRBD1. V lost 6 bases, J lost 0 bases, and 7 bases stayed unmatched. The germline gives CDR1 SQVTM, CDR2 ANQGSEA. This CDR3 spans 15 amino acids. The CDR3 nucleotides are TGCAGCGTCGCCGACAGGGGAAAAGCCAAAAACATTCAGTACTTC. It encodes CSVADRGKAKNIQYF.

This clone occurred once. This CDR3 is CSVSEGTGTDTQYF. The CDR3 region has the DNA TGCAGCGTTTCGGAGGGGACCGGCACAGATACGCAGTATTTT. The chain couples TRBV29-1 to TRBJ2-3, with a weak D call TRBD2 (6 bases). Trimming took 5 bases from V and 1 from J, leaving 13 bases between them. Germline CDR1 and CDR2: SQVTM and ANQGSEA. CDR3 length equals 14 residues.

This sequence joins TRBV27 and TRBJ1-2, with D possibly being TRBD1 (6 bases). The V and J ends lost 3 bases and 4 bases respectively, with 18 bases between them. The CDR3 sequence is 16 residues long. The V gene's germline CDR1 is MNHEY and CDR2 SMNVEV (reference sequence). CDR3 DNA sequence: TGTGCCAGCAGTTTGGCCGGGACAACGGGCGCCTATGGCTACACCTTC. This codes for CASSLAGTTGAYGYTF.

The rearrangement links TRBV5-1 to TRBJ2-5; D is unclear. Trimming stripped 0 bases from V and 1 base from J, with 13 bases between. The CDR3 covers 16 residues. Germline values: CDR1 SGHRS, CDR2 YFSETQ. The CDR3 DNA reads TGCGCCAGCAGCTTGGCCGTCTCGGGTCGCCAAGAGACCCAGTACTTC. It yields the protein CASSLAVSGRQETQYF.

The gene calls are TRBV5-4 and TRBJ2-7; 13 bases align to TRBD2. This CDR3 is built from 15 residues. Germline V lookup: CDR1 SGHNT, CDR2 YYREEE (reference sequence). After removal of 5 bases from V and 5 bases from J, the junction contained 7 bases not matched to a gene. The CDR3 here is CASRSPGTSGDEQYF. The CDR3 nucleotides are TGTGCCAGCAGGTCCCCCGGGACTAGCGGGGACGAGCAGTACTTC.

This rearrangement joins TRBV6-4 to TRBJ2-3, with 10 bases lining up with TRBD1. Looked up from germline, CDR1 is MRHNA and CDR2 is SNTAGT. This CDR3 is built from 16 residues. The V segment lost 3 bases and the J segment 4 bases; nucleotides outside the gene matches: 7. The CDR3 nucleotides are TGTGCCAGCAGTGAGGACCGGACAGGGGGAGCAGATACGCAGTATTTT. It translates to CASSEDRTGGADTQYF.

The chain combines TRBV10-2 with TRBJ2-2; no clear D gene. CDR1 WSHSY and CDR2 SAAADI come from the germline V gene. With 4 bases removed from V and 4 bases from J, the gap between germline ends came to 13 bases. The CDR3 has 15 residues. The DNA for the CDR3 is TGCGCCAGCAGTGTATATTCTCGGAGCACCGGGGAGCTGTTTTTT. The encoded protein is CASSVYSRSTGELFF.

The chain joins TRBV28 to TRBJ1-6; 10 nucleotides match TRBD1. After removal of 5 bases from V and 7 bases from J, the junction contained 5 bases not matched to a gene. CDR1 and CDR2 (germline): MDHEN, SYDVKM. CDR3 size: 15 residues. The CDR3 nucleotides read TGTGCCAGCAGTCGGACAGGGGGTGTAAATTCACCCCTCCACTTT. Protein product: CASSRTGGVNSPLHF.

This chain uses TRBV27 with TRBJ1-4, with no clear D. Germline values: CDR1 MNHEY, CDR2 SMNVEV (reference sequence). V was shortened by 2 bases and J by 5 bases, with 9 bases between the two germline ends. The CDR3 length is 14 residues. This chain's CDR3 is CASSLDGRNEKLFF. The CDR3 DNA is TGTGCCAGCAGTTTAGACGGGAGGAATGAAAAACTGTTTTTT.

CDR3 protein: CASSQEGAGGSYEQYF. CDR3 coding DNA: TGCGCCAGCAGCCAAGAAGGGGCGGGAGGCTCCTACGAGCAGTACTTC. The V gene is TRBV4-1, the J gene TRBJ2-7; the match to TRBD2 covers 8 bases. The germline V gene has CDR1 MGHRA and CDR2 YSYEKL. This CDR3 has 16 residues. The V segment lost 0 bases and the J segment 0 bases; nucleotides outside the gene matches: 4.

This chain connects TRBV19 to TRBJ1-2; 8 bases are a match to TRBD1. J lost 4 bases, V lost 6 bases, and 10 bases had no gene match. CDR3 size: 15 residues. The germline gives CDR1 LNHDA, CDR2 SQIVND (reference sequence). The CDR3 sequence is CASRNPGGAGYGYTF. In DNA form, the CDR3 reads TGTGCCAGTAGAAATCCAGGGGGCGCAGGCTATGGCTACACCTTC.

The V and J genes are TRBV5-4 and TRBJ2-7; the D gene is possibly TRBD1 (5 bases). The CDR3 runs to 14 residues. The germline CDR1 and CDR2 sequences are SGHNT and YYREEE (reference sequence). V was trimmed by 4 bases and J by 2 bases, leaving 13 bases between them. CDR3 sequence reads: CASSRRQPTYEQYF. The CDR3, as DNA: TGTGCCAGCAGCCGGCGACAGCCAACCTACGAGCAGTACTTC.

V usage is TRBV4-3 and J usage is TRBJ2-3; no firm D call. The CDR3 spans 17 residues. Germline values: CDR1 LGHNA, CDR2 YSLEER. V was pared by 1 base and J by 5 bases, with 19 bases between. CDR3 in amino acids: CASSQGSPTSRRDTQYF. CDR3 bases: TGCGCCAGCAGCCAAGGTTCGCCTACCTCCCGGAGAGATACGCAGTATTTT.

This chain uses TRBV19 with TRBJ1-2; TRBD1 matches 7 bases. Trimming at V came to 3 bases and at J to 5 bases, leaving 3 bases not matched to a gene. This CDR3 is 13 amino acids long. Per the germline V gene, CDR1 is LNHDA and CDR2 is SQIVND (reference sequence). CDR3 protein: CASSMGQSYGYTF. In DNA, the CDR3 is TGTGCCAGTAGTATGGGACAGTCGTATGGCTACACCTTC. Complete variable domain (other parts from reference TRBV19 and TRBJ1-2): DGGITQSPKYLFRKEGQNVTLSCEQNLNHDAMYWYRQDPGQGLRLIYYSQIVNDFQKGDIAEGYSVSREKKESFPLTVTSAQKNPTAFYLCASSMGQSYGYTFGSGTRLTVV.

The chain combines TRBV28 with TRBJ2-5; tentatively, D is TRBD2 (5 bases). From germline, CDR1 is MDHEN and CDR2 SYDVKM. V lost 7 bases to trimming and J lost 5 bases, with 17 bases between them. This CDR3 region has 14 residues. The CDR3 DNA reads as TGTGCCAGCAAACCTTCGCGGGTTCCGGAGACCCAGTACTTC. This translates into CASKPSRVPETQYF.

This chain links TRBV2 with TRBJ1-5, with 11 bases lining up with TRBD1. CDR3 size: 13 residues. CDR1 SNHLY and CDR2 FYNNEI come from the germline V gene. The junction had 2 bases not matched to a gene; V was cut back by 8 bases and J by 5 bases. In nucleotides, the CDR3 is TGTGCCAGCGGGGGACAGGGGGATCAGCCCCAGCATTTT. Translated: CASGGQGDQPQHF.